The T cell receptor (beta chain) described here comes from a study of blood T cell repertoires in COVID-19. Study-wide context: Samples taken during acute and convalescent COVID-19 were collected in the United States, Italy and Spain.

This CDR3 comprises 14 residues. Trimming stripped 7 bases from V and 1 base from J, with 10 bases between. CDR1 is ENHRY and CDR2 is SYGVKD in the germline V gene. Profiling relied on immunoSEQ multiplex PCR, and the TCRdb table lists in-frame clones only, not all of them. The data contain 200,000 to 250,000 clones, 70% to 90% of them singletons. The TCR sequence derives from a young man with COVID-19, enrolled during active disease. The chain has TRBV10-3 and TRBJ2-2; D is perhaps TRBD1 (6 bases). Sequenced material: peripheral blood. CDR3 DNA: TGTGCCATCACCTCGGACAGGAACACCGGGGAGCTGTTTTTT. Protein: CAITSDRNTGELFF.